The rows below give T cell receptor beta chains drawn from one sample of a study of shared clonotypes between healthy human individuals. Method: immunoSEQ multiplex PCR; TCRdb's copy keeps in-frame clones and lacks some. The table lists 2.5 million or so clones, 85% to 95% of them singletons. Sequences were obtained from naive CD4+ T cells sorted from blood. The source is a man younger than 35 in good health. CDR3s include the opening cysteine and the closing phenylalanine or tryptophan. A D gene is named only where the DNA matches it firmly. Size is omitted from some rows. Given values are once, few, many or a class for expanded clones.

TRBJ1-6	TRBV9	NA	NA	TGTGCCAGCAGCGCAGATATCACGAGTGATTCACCCCTCCACTTT	CASSADITSDSPLHF
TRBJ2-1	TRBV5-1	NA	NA	TGCGCCAGCAGCTTGACCGGGGGCTCCTACAATGAGCAGTTCTTC	CASSLTGGSYNEQFF
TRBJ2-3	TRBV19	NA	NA	TGTGCCAGTAGTGCCATTACAGATACGCAGTATTTT	CASSAITDTQYF
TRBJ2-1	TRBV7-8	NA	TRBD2	TGTGCCAGCAGCCTGGCCGGGACTAGATTATACAATGAGCAGTTCTTC	CASSLAGTRLYNEQFF
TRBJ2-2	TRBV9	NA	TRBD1	TGTGCCAGCAGCGTGAGGACAGGGGTTGGCGGGGAGCTGTTTTTT	CASSVRTGVGGELFF
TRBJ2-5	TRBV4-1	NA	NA	TGCGCCAGCAAGAATAGCCAAGAGACCCAGTACTTC	CASKNSQETQYF
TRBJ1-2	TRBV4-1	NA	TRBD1	TGCGCCAGCAGCCCTAGATCAGCGGGACAGGGTGAATCTAACTATGGCTACACCTTC	CASSPRSAGQGESNYGYTF
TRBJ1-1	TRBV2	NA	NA	TGTGCCAGCAGTTCCTCCAGGCTCGCTTTCTTT	CASSSSRLAFF
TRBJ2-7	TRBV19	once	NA	TGTGCCAGTAGCAGATCGGACGGAGGCTCCTACGAGCAGTACTTC	CASSRSDGGSYEQYF
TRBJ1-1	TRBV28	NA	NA	TGTGCCAGCAGTTCCCCGATGAACACTGAAGCTTTCTTT	CASSSPMNTEAFF
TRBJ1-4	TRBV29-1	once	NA	TGCAGCGTTAGCAGGGCGAGTGAAAAACTGTTTTTT	CSVSRASEKLFF
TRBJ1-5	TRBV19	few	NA	TGTGCCAGTAGTACTTGGGGGGAGCAGCCCCAGCATTTT	CASSTWGEQPQHF
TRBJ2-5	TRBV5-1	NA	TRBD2	TGCGCCAGCAGCCCCTCAATTGGGGGAGGGTTCGGGGAGACCCAGTACTTC	CASSPSIGGGFGETQYF
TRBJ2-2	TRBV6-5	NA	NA	TGTGCCAGCAGTTACTCGAAGACAGCCTGGGCCGGGGAGCTGTTTTTT	CASSYSKTAWAGELFF
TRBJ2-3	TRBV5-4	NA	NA	TGTGCCAGCAGCTTGCCCCAAGCAGCTAGCACAGATACGCAGTATTTT	CASSLPQAASTDTQYF
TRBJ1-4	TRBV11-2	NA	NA	TGTGCCAGCAGCTTAAGTCCAGGGGCGGGCTTTAGTGAAAAACTGTTTTTT	CASSLSPGAGFSEKLFF
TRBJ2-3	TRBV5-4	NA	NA	TGTGCCAGCAGCATGGGCGGGACAGTCGGCACAGATACGCAGTATTTT	CASSMGGTVGTDTQYF
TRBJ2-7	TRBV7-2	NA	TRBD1	TGTGCCAGCAGCTTAACGGGACAGTATTACGAGCAGTACTTC	CASSLTGQYYEQYF
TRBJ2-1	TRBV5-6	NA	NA	TGTGCCAGCAGACCGGCCTGGGCTTTGTCCTACAATGAGCAGTTCTTC	CASRPAWALSYNEQFF
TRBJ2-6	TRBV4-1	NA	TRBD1	TGCGCCAGCAGCCAAAGGACAGGGGGCTCCCTCTCTGGGGCCAACGTCCTGACTTTC	CASSQRTGGSLSGANVLTF
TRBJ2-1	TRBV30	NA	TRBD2	TGTGCCTGCGCTTTTAGCGGGACTCCCTACAATGAGCAGTTCTTC	CACAFSGTPYNEQFF
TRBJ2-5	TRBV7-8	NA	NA	TGTGCCAGCAGGTTGGCAACCCGGGACGGGAGCCAAGAGACCCAGTACTTC	CASRLATRDGSQETQYF
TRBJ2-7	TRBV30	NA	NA	TGTGCCTGGACGAACAGGGTTGGAGAGCAGTACTTC	CAWTNRVGEQYF
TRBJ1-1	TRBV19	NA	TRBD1	TGTGCCAGTTCAATAAGGACAGGGGGGGAAGCTTTCTTT	CASSIRTGGEAFF
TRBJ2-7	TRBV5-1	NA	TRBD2	TGCGCCAGCAGCCCAGCGGGAGGTACCTACGAGCAGTACTTC	CASSPAGGTYEQYF
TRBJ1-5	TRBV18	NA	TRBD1	TGTGCCAGCTCGGACATAGGGACAGGGGAAAAGCCCCAGCATTTT	CASSDIGTGEKPQHF
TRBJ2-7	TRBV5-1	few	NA	TGCGCCAGCAGCTTGGCCCTGGCAGGTAGCTCCTACGAGCAGTACTTC	CASSLALAGSSYEQYF
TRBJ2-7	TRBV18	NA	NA	TGTGCCAGCTCACCCTGGCTGGGAACCTACGAGCAGTACTTC	CASSPWLGTYEQYF
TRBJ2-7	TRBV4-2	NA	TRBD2	TGTGCCAGCAGCCAAGACCACAGAGCGGGGGGGTCCGAGCAGTACTTC	CASSQDHRAGGSEQYF
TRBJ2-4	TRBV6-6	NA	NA	TGTGCCAGCAGACCGACCCTTCTCGGAAAGGGCATTCAGTACTTC	CASRPTLLGKGIQYF
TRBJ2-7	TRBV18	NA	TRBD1	TGTGCCAGCTCACGACAGGGACCCTACGAGCAGTACTTC	CASSRQGPYEQYF
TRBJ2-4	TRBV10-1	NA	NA	TGCGCCAGCAGTGAGTCGAAAGGGATAAACATTCAGTACTTC	CASSESKGINIQYF
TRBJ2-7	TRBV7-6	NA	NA	TGTGCCAGCAGCGTGCCGGGGTCCTACGAGCAGTACTTC	CASSVPGSYEQYF